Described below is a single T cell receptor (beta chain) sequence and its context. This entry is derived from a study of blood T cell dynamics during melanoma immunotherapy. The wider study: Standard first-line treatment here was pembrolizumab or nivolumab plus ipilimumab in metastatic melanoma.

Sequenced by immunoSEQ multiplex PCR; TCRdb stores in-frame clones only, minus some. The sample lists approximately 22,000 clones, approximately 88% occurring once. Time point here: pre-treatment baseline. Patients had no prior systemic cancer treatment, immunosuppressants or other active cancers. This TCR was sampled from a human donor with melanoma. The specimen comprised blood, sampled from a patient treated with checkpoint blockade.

The CDR3 protein is CASSLGDRRYEQYF. The CDR3 DNA follows: TGTGCCAGCAGCTTAGGAGACAGGAGGTACGAGCAGTACTTC. The chain joins TRBV7-2 to TRBJ2-7; D might be TRBD1 (6 bases). The CDR3 is made up of 14 amino acids. Germline V gene data show CDR1 as SGHTA and CDR2 as FQGNSA. The V and J ends lost 1 base and 4 bases respectively, with 11 bases between them.